This T cell receptor beta chain was retrieved from a study of HIV-infected patients and healthy controls. By share, this clonotype ranks as medium-sized. Its antigen is unidentified. All unsorted peripheral T cells were captured because whole blood was used without fractionation. cDNA was made from approximately 500 ng RNA using alpha and beta constant primers. Each of the alpha and beta chains got its own library through chain-specific third strand synthesis with indices. Ligation attached cDNA to a 5' RACE adapter that carried a random hexamer and SP2 site. The SP2 site served as the priming point for second strand synthesis. TCRdb re-called the 5' RACE reads through MiXCR, storing one row per CDR3 protein. Found here are some 7,800 distinct CDR3 sequences, approximately 6.1% of them singletons; the top ten hold around a fifth. The CDR3 extends over 11 amino acids. Trimming removed 6 bases from V and 4 bases from J, with 9 bases in between. Germline CDR1 is SQVTM and CDR2 is ANQGSEA.

The study's findings and limits: CMV-associated CDR3s mostly grew nonsignificantly during therapy, while HIV-associated CDR3s declined significantly. MAIT alpha-chain CDR3s were frequent in healthy controls, depleted in HIV+.

The sequences come from blood, collected before antiretroviral therapy. The chain uses TRBV29-1 and TRBJ1-1; D unresolved. This receptor was obtained from an adult with HIV infection. In DNA form, the CDR3 reads TGCAGCGTAGACTTAGGCACTGAAGCTTTCTTT. Encoded protein: CSVDLGTEAFF.